Listed here are 20 T cell receptor beta chains from one sample, sequenced in a study of T cell changes during pregnancy in multiple sclerosis. Assay used: immunoSEQ multiplex PCR; TCRdb lists only in-frame clones, some missing. This table has some 40,000 clones, about 91% appearing once. Sequences were derived from CD4+ T cells from peripheral blood mononuclear cells, sampled in the third trimester of pregnancy. The receptors were sampled from a female donor with multiple sclerosis, enrolled in a pregnancy study.

The gene calls are TRBV5-1 and TRBJ1-1; a weak D match, TRBD1 (6 bases). Trimming pared 0 bases from V and 3 bases from J, leaving 9 bases between. Germline V lookup: CDR1 SGHRS, CDR2 YFSETQ. The CDR3 consists of 14 residues. CDR3 region: CASSLEGGDTEAFF. CDR3 in DNA: TGCGCCAGCAGCTTGGAGGGGGGGGACACTGAAGCTTTCTTT. Filled out from reference TRBV5-1 and TRBJ1-1, the complete variable domain reads KAGVTQTPRYLIKTRGQQVTLSCSPISGHRSVSWYQQTPGQGLQFLFEYFSETQRNKGNFPGRFSGRQFSNSRSEMNVSTLELGDSALYLCASSLEGGDTEAFFGQGTRLTVV.

This chain joins TRBV6-5 and TRBJ1-1; TRBD1 might be the D (5 bases). The V end was cut by 3 bases, the J end by 7 bases, with 12 bases between. CDR1 MNHEY and CDR2 SVGAGI come from the germline V gene. CDR3 length equals 13 residues. The CDR3 coding sequence is TGTGCCAGCAGTTATGACGGCAGGGTTGAAGCTTTCTTT. Translated, it gives CASSYDGRVEAFF.

This clone was recorded once. The CDR3 loop is CASSQNLYGYTF. As DNA, the CDR3 is TGTGCCAGCAGCCAGAATCTATATGGCTACACCTTC. The V gene is TRBV14, the J gene TRBJ1-2; D gene unclear. V lost 3 bases to trimming and J lost 5 bases, with 7 bases between them. The germline gives CDR1 SGHDN, CDR2 FVKESK. This CDR3 is built from 12 residues.

The J gene is TRBJ2-3, the V gene TRBV9; D is perhaps TRBD2 (5 bases). Germline V gene data show CDR1 as SGDLS and CDR2 as YYNGEE. The V end was cut by 0 bases, the J end by 3 bases, with 11 bases between. The CDR3 is 15 residues long. The CDR3 coding sequence is TGTGCCAGCAGCGTAGGGCTAGCTGGGACAGATACGCAGTATTTT. Translation gives CASSVGLAGTDTQYF.

This chain joins TRBV6-6 and TRBJ2-3, with D perhaps matching TRBD1 (6 bases). The CDR3 extends over 14 amino acids. Germline lookup yields CDR1 MNHNY and CDR2 SVGAGI (reference sequence). The V end lost 4 bases, the J end lost 2 bases, and 10 bases lay between the germline ends. The CDR3 DNA reads TGTGCCAGCAGTTCGGGACAATCCACAGATACGCAGTATTTT. It is translated as CASSSGQSTDTQYF.

The chain carries TRBV28 and TRBJ2-7; D perhaps matches TRBD2 (6 bases). The CDR3 has 15 amino acids. V gave up 6 bases and J gave up 2 bases, with 17 bases separating them. Germline V gives CDR1 MDHEN, CDR2 SYDVKM. As DNA, the CDR3 is TGTGCCAGCAGCGTAAGTAGCGGATGGACCTACGAGCAGTACTTC. Amino acid sequence: CASSVSSGWTYEQYF. The variable domain in full, with the rest retrieved from reference TRBV28 and TRBJ2-7, is DVKVTQSSRYLVKRTGEKVFLECVQDMDHENMFWYRQDPGLGLRLIYFSYDVKMKEKGDIPEGYSVSREKKERFSLILESASTNQTSMYLCASSVSSGWTYEQYFGPGTRLTVT.

V and J are TRBV6-5 and TRBJ2-7; 12 positions agree with TRBD2. The CDR3 has 16 amino acids. Germline trimming cut 4 bases from V and 5 bases from J; bases unmatched to any gene: 9. CDR1 and CDR2 from the germline V gene are MNHEY and SVGAGI. CDR3 sequence: CASSSPLAGGGHEQYF. The CDR3 DNA reads as TGTGCCAGCAGTTCCCCACTAGCGGGAGGCGGCCACGAGCAGTACTTC.

The chain combines TRBV4-3 with TRBJ2-5; 8 positions agree with TRBD2. From germline, CDR1 is LGHNA and CDR2 YSLEER. The ends lost 4 bases at V and 5 bases at J; junction bases unmatched: 6. The CDR3 covers 14 residues. CDR3 protein: CASSPRTSIETQYF. For the CDR3, the DNA is TGCGCCAGCAGCCCCCGGACTAGCATCGAGACCCAGTACTTC.

The chain combines TRBV5-1 with TRBJ1-1; D gene uncertain. Germline CDR1 and CDR2: SGHRS and YFSETQ. Trimming pared 3 bases from V and 0 bases from J, leaving 6 bases between. CDR3 length equals 13 residues. CDR3 in DNA: TGCGCCAGCAGCTCCCAGATGAACACTGAAGCTTTCTTT. Translated: CASSSQMNTEAFF.

The chain links TRBV27 to TRBJ2-3; maybe TRBD2 (5 bases). The V gene lost 2 bases and the J gene lost 8 bases, with 8 bases spanning the gap. The germline CDR1 and CDR2 sequences are MNHEY and SMNVEV (reference sequence). The CDR3 is 12 residues long. This chain's CDR3 is CASSLNGGTQYF. CDR3 DNA: TGTGCCAGCAGTTTAAATGGAGGTACGCAGTATTTT.

This rearrangement joins TRBV20-1 to TRBJ2-2, with D unclear. CDR3 size: 11 residues. Looked up from germline, CDR1 is DFQATT and CDR2 is SNEGSKA (reference sequence). V was shortened by 6 bases and J by 6 bases, with 8 bases between the two germline ends. CDR3 sequence (DNA): TGCAGTGCCAACCGCGCCGGGGAGCTGTTTTTT. This codes for CSANRAGELFF.

The CDR3 reads CASSLDGQGSYNEQFF. The CDR3 DNA reads as TGCGCCAGCAGCTTGGACGGACAGGGGTCCTACAATGAGCAGTTCTTC. The V and J genes are TRBV5-1 and TRBJ2-1; 9 bases are shared with TRBD1. Germline V gives CDR1 SGHRS, CDR2 YFSETQ. Trimming at V came to 0 bases and at J to 1 base, leaving 2 bases not matched to a gene. This CDR3 has 16 residues. The complete variable domain, with remaining parts taken from reference TRBV5-1 and TRBJ2-1, reads KAGVTQTPRYLIKTRGQQVTLSCSPISGHRSVSWYQQTPGQGLQFLFEYFSETQRNKGNFPGRFSGRQFSNSRSEMNVSTLELGDSALYLCASSLDGQGSYNEQFFGPGTRLTVL.

The chain uses TRBV10-3 and TRBJ2-1, with a possible D match to TRBD1 (6 bases). This CDR3 comprises 11 residues. Germline V gene sequence: CDR1 ENHRY, CDR2 SYGVKD. V lost 6 bases and J 8 bases, leaving 8 bases between the germline ends. CDR3 coding DNA: TGTGCCATCAGCAAGGGGGATGAGCAGTTCTTC. It yields the protein CAISKGDEQFF.

This chain uses TRBV7-7 with TRBJ2-2, with D possibly TRBD2 on 6 matching bases. This CDR3 is built from 14 residues. Germline V gene lookup returns CDR1 SSHAT and CDR2 FNYEAQ (reference sequence). V shed 8 bases and J shed 2 bases, with 12 bases lying between them. CDR3 coding DNA: TGTGCCAGCTCTTCGGGGGTTAACACCGGGGAGCTGTTTTTT. Translating it yields CASSSGVNTGELFF.

V usage is TRBV5-6 and J usage is TRBJ1-5; D gene unclear. Trimming took off 1 base at V and 5 bases at J, with 4 bases between the two ends. The CDR3 loop spans 12 amino acids. Germline CDR1 reads SGHDT; CDR2 reads YYEEEE. The DNA for the CDR3 is TGTGCCAGCAGCTTGTCAGATCAGCCCCAGCATTTT. It codes for CASSLSDQPQHF. Filled out from reference TRBV5-6 and TRBJ1-5, the complete variable domain reads DAGVTQSPTHLIKTRGQQVTLRCSPKSGHDTVSWYQQALGQGPQFIFQYYEEEERQRGNFPDRFSGHQFPNYSSELNVNALLLGDSALYLCASSLSDQPQHFGDGTRLSIL.

This chain joins TRBV28 and TRBJ2-2, with 9 bases aligning to TRBD2. Germline CDR1 is MDHEN and CDR2 is SYDVKM. The CDR3 extends over 13 amino acids. V trimming: 9 bases; J trimming: 9 bases; junction bases outside the gene matches: 8. CDR3 DNA sequence: TGTGCCAGAAGAGCGGGAGGAGGCCGGGAGCTGTTTTTT. Translation gives CARRAGGGRELFF.

V usage is TRBV11-2 and J usage is TRBJ1-1, with TRBD1 identical over 7 bases. V was pared by 4 bases and J by 6 bases, with 11 bases of the junction left unmatched. Germline CDR1 and CDR2: SGHAT and FQNNGV. The CDR3 contains 15 residues. The chain's CDR3 is CASSWGQSVGAEAFF. The DNA for the CDR3 is TGTGCCAGCAGCTGGGGACAGTCTGTGGGCGCTGAAGCTTTCTTT.

V and J are TRBV28 and TRBJ1-2, with a tentative D call TRBD1 (5 bases). Germline CDR1 MDHEN, CDR2 SYDVKM. The V and J ends lost 5 bases and 4 bases respectively, with 17 bases between them. The CDR3 is 15 amino acids. The CDR3 loop is CASSGAERRFYGYTF. CDR3 DNA sequence: TGTGCCAGCAGTGGGGCTGAGAGGCGATTCTATGGCTACACCTTC.

The chain uses TRBV7-9 and TRBJ2-7; 7 bases match TRBD2. CDR3 size: 15 residues. The V segment lost 5 bases and the J segment 2 bases; nucleotides outside the gene matches: 9. Germline assignment: CDR1 SEHNR and CDR2 FQNEAQ (reference sequence). DNA of the CDR3: TGTGCCAGCAGCCGCGCGGGCGGGGGAACCTACGAGCAGTACTTC. Protein product: CASSRAGGGTYEQYF.

The V call is TRBV23-1, the J call TRBJ2-4; 7 bases map to TRBD2. TRBV23-1 is classed as an ORF, of uncertain function. With 0 bases clipped from V and 7 bases from J, the junction kept 6 bases outside the gene matches. The CDR3 runs to 15 residues. The CDR3 nucleotides read TGCGCCAGCAGTCAATCTGGCGGGAGAGGGAACATTCAGTACTTC. As protein: CASSQSGGRGNIQYF.